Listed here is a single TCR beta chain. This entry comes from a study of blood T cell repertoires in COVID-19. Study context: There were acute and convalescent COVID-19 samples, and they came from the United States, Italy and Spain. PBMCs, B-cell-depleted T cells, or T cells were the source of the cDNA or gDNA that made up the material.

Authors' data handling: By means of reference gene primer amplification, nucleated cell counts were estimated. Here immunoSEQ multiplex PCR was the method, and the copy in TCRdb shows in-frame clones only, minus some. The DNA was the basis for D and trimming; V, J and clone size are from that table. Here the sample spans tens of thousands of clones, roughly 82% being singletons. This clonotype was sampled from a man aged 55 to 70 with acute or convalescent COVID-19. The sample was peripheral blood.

CDR3 region: CASSYSRGLRNQPQHF. The DNA for the CDR3 is TGTGCCAGCAGTTACTCGAGGGGGCTTAGAAATCAGCCCCAGCATTTT. The chain recombines TRBV6-2 or TRBV6-3 with TRBJ1-5; 7 bases match TRBD1. This CDR3 region has 16 residues. CDR1 MNHEY and CDR2 SVGEGT come from the germline V gene. With 0 bases clipped from V and 4 bases from J, the junction kept 6 bases outside the gene matches.